The 8 T cell receptor beta chains in this list originate from one sample, sequenced in a study of T cell responses to AZD1222 COVID-19 vaccine. Clones were sequenced by immunoSEQ multiplex PCR, and TCRdb holds only the in-frame ones, with some missing. Counted here are around 90,000 clones, approximately 86% occurring once; the ten biggest clones make up 6.3%. Sequences were derived from peripheral blood, sampled on day 0 of AZD1222 vaccination. The receptors shown here come from an adult in good health.

The chain links TRBV6-5 to TRBJ1-2; D unclear. The germline V gene encodes CDR1 MNHEY and CDR2 SVGAGI. The V end lost 5 bases, the J end lost 6 bases, and 10 bases lay between the germline ends. This CDR3 is built from 12 residues. The CDR3: CASSRDVDGYTF. In DNA, the CDR3 is TGTGCCAGCAGTCGGGATGTGGATGGCTACACCTTC.

The chain links TRBV7-2 to TRBJ1-4; 7 bases agree with TRBD1. V shed 4 bases and J 3 bases; nucleotides not matched to a gene: 5. There are 15 residues in the CDR3. From germline, CDR1 is SGHTA and CDR2 FQGNSA. The CDR3 DNA sequence: TGTGCCAGCAGCTCACGGACAGGCTCTAATGAAAAACTGTTTTTT. It yields the protein CASSSRTGSNEKLFF.

J is TRBJ1-1 and V is TRBV30; D perhaps matches TRBD1 (5 bases). Germline V CDR1 and CDR2: GTSNPN, SVGIG (reference sequence). V was shortened by 0 bases and J by 0 bases, with 11 bases between the two germline ends. The CDR3 covers 15 residues. CDR3 residues: CAWSVAMGLNTEAFF. The CDR3 nucleotides are TGTGCCTGGAGTGTCGCCATGGGGCTGAACACTGAAGCTTTCTTT.

The genes are TRBV6-4 and TRBJ2-3; D gene unclear. Germline CDR1 is MRHNA and CDR2 is SNTAGT. The CDR3 covers 11 residues. V was pared by 2 bases and J by 9 bases, with 6 bases between. CDR3 sequence: CASSDGVTQYF. CDR3 sequence (DNA): TGTGCCAGCAGTGACGGGGTAACGCAGTATTTT.

V and J are TRBV6-1 and TRBJ2-5; weak D call: TRBD1 (6 bases). Trimming took 2 bases from V and 4 from J, leaving 11 bases between them. Germline lookup yields CDR1 MNHNS and CDR2 SASEGT. This CDR3 contains 14 residues. Here the CDR3 reads CASSERTDGETQYF. The CDR3 DNA follows: TGTGCCAGCAGTGAAAGGACAGACGGAGAGACCCAGTACTTC.

The chain is built from TRBV5-1 and TRBJ1-1; D is possibly TRBD1 (6 bases). Germline V gene data show CDR1 as SGHRS and CDR2 as YFSETQ. V lost 7 bases to trimming and J lost 4 bases, with 17 bases between them. The CDR3 sequence is 14 residues long. CDR3 bases: TGCGCCAGCGCATGGGGGCAGCCAATCACTGAAGCTTTCTTT. This gives the protein CASAWGQPITEAFF.

This rearrangement joins TRBV27 to TRBJ1-2, with TRBD1 matching over 7 bases. Germline V gene data show CDR1 as MNHEY and CDR2 as SMNVEV (reference sequence). The CDR3 runs to 15 residues. With 5 bases clipped from V and 7 bases from J, the junction kept 13 bases outside the gene matches. CDR3 region: CASSLRGQGGSGYTF. In DNA, the CDR3 is TGTGCCAGCAGTCTGAGGGGGCAGGGTGGCTCTGGCTACACCTTC.

The chain combines TRBV27 with TRBJ1-5, with D perhaps matching TRBD1 (6 bases). Trimming shortened V by 5 bases and J by 9 bases, and 23 bases separated the two germline ends. Germline CDR1 is MNHEY and CDR2 is SMNVEV (reference sequence). The CDR3 has 16 amino acids. This CDR3 reads CASSPRTRQALRPQHF. DNA of the CDR3: TGTGCCAGCAGTCCCCGGACCCGACAGGCCCTTCGGCCCCAGCATTTT.